What follows is one T cell receptor (beta chain) and its context. Its target is unknown. Alongside a J-beta primer mix, a sample-barcoded 5' primer served in a second PCR lasting roughly 7 to 11 cycles. TCRdb itself ran the 5' RACE reads through MiXCR, one entry per CDR3 protein. The table shows around 870,000 distinct CDR3 sequences, with around 28% occurring only once. The data are from a study of blood T cells in healthy people across ages. Study-wide results and limits: Both higher diversity and more naive CD4+ cells marked long-lived donors when set against aged donors.

CDR3 size: 10 residues. Trimming removed 6 bases at V and 7 bases at J, with 6 bases between. It was ten milliliters of peripheral blood that were drawn from each donor. The chain has TRBV12-3 or TRBV12-4 and TRBJ2-5, with D possibly being TRBD1 (5 bases). The source material was blood. This TCR was recovered from an elderly woman in good health. CDR3 amino acids: CASRRGTQYF. The CDR3 DNA sequence: TGTGCCAGCAGAAGGGGGACCCAGTACTTC.